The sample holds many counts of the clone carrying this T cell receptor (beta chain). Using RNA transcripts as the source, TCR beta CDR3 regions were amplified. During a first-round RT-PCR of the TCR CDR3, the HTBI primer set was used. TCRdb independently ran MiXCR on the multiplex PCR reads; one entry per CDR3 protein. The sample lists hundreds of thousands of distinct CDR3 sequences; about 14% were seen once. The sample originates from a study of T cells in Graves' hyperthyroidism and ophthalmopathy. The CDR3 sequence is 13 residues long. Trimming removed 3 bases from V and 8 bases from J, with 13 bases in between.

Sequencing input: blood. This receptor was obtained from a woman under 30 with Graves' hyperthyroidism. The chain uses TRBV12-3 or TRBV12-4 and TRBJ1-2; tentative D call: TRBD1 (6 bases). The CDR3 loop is CASSFGQPIGYTF. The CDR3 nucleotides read TGTGCCAGCAGTTTTGGACAGCCTATAGGCTACACCTTC.